This is a list of T cell receptor beta chains from one sample in a study of T-cell memory formation after mild COVID-19. TCRdb used MiXCR to reprocess the 5' RACE reads, holding one entry per CDR3 protein. This sample has about 270,000 distinct CDR3 sequences, with roughly 17% found just once. The sample was PBMCs or a T cell subset sorted from them (not recorded which). The receptors were gathered from a man younger than 30 who had mild COVID-19 (a few samples of this study predate the infection). Cell type and time point are not known. The CDR3 runs from the conserved cysteine through the conserved F or W. Each record gives: D gene, J gene, V gene, clone size, CDR3 protein, CDR3 DNA. A D gene is named only where the DNA matches it firmly. A clone size is listed for some rows: how often the clone was seen (once, few, many), or a class if it is expanded.

.,TRBJ1-2,TRBV7-9,.,CASSLAGGRLLYGYTF,TGTGCCAGCAGCTTAGCCGGGGGTAGACTACTGTATGGCTACACCTTC
.,TRBJ2-3,TRBV5-4,few,CASSDERGSTDTQYF,TGTGCCAGCAGCGACGAACGAGGGAGCACAGATACGCAGTATTTT
.,TRBJ2-2,TRBV7-9,.,CASSLWGTNTGELFF,TGTGCCAGCAGCTTATGGGGGACGAACACCGGGGAGCTGTTTTTT
TRBD1,TRBJ1-2,TRBV29-1,.,CSVDRGDGYTF,TGCAGCGTTGACAGGGGGGATGGCTACACCTTC
.,TRBJ1-6,TRBV28,.,CASSFRSLHPLHF,TGTGCCAGCAGTTTCCGCAGTCTTCACCCCCTCCACTTT
.,TRBJ2-5,TRBV5-6,.,CASSMVGETQYF,TGTGCCAGCAGCATGGTCGGGGAGACCCAGTACTTC
TRBD1,TRBJ2-7,TRBV29-1,few,CSIKGQGVYEQYF,TGCAGCATTAAGGGACAGGGAGTGTACGAGCAGTACTTC
TRBD2,TRBJ2-3,TRBV9,few,CASSVRGTSGPHDTQYF,TGTGCCAGCAGCGTACGAGGGACTAGCGGACCCCACGATACGCAGTATTTT
TRBD2,TRBJ2-1,TRBV5-1,few,CATQKTSSVNEQFF,TGCGCCACCCAGAAGACTAGCTCCGTCAATGAGCAGTTCTTC
.,TRBJ2-1,TRBV20-1,few,CSARGTFNEQFF,TGCAGTGCTAGAGGGACTTTCAATGAGCAGTTCTTC
TRBD1,TRBJ1-6,TRBV20-1,few,CSARDREFYNSPLHF,TGCAGTGCTAGGGACAGGGAGTTCTATAATTCACCCCTCCACTTT
.,TRBJ2-1,TRBV4-2,few,CASSPRGSPYNEQFF,TGTGCCAGCAGCCCCCGGGGCTCTCCCTACAATGAGCAGTTCTTC
.,TRBJ2-7,TRBV5-1,many,CASSFEADYEQYF,TGCGCCAGCAGCTTCGAAGCTGACTACGAGCAGTACTTC
.,TRBJ2-7,TRBV10-2,.,CASMVRGAYEQYF,TGCGCCAGCATGGTCAGGGGGGCCTACGAGCAGTACTTC
.,TRBJ2-2,TRBV6-5,many,CASSYSNTGELFF,TGTGCCAGCAGTTACTCGAACACCGGGGAGCTGTTTTTT
TRBD1,TRBJ1-2,TRBV5-5,.,CASSPGQAPNYGYTF,TGTGCCAGCAGCCCAGGACAGGCCCCTAACTATGGCTACACCTTC
TRBD1,TRBJ1-3,TRBV10-2,.,CASSAGGYAGNTIYF,TGCGCCAGCAGTGCAGGGGGCTACGCTGGAAACACCATATATTTT
TRBD2,TRBJ2-3,TRBV29-1,.,CSVAGTSALQGTDTQYF,TGCAGCGTTGCCGGGACTAGCGCTTTACAGGGCACAGATACGCAGTATTTT
.,TRBJ2-5,TRBV20-1,.,CSARVQEETQYF,TGCAGTGCTAGAGTGCAGGAAGAGACCCAGTACTTC
TRBD1,TRBJ1-1,TRBV4-2,.,CASSLLGQTVAEAFF,TGTGCCAGCAGCCTCTTGGGACAGACAGTCGCTGAAGCTTTCTTT
TRBD1,TRBJ1-4,TRBV27,.,CASSGETGGTNEKLFF,TGTGCCAGCAGTGGCGAAACAGGGGGCACTAATGAAAAACTGTTTTTT
TRBD1,TRBJ2-5,TRBV27,few,CASRPGGGTTQYF,TGTGCCAGCAGACCAGGGGGCGGGACGACCCAGTACTTC